The 14 T cell receptor beta chains given below trace back to one sample, sequenced in a study of cytomegalovirus exposure and HLA in healthy donors. 13 Jbeta primers and 60 Vbeta primers were used for the PCR. The method was immunoSEQ multiplex PCR; TCRdb's version includes in-frame clones alone and lacks a portion of them. Of about 70,000 clones detected, 86% appear once; the ten largest clones hold roughly 2%. Sequencing was done on a sample of PBMCs. All receptors come from a woman aged 30 to 39 in good health and CMV-seronegative.

The chain couples TRBV14 to TRBJ2-4; the D gene is possibly TRBD1 (5 bases). CDR3 length: 15 residues. Trimming pared 4 bases from V and 6 bases from J, leaving 16 bases between. The germline V gene encodes CDR1 SGHDN and CDR2 FVKESK. The CDR3 nucleotides are TGTGCCAGCAGCCCCAGACAGTCCCAGGGAAACATTCAGTACTTC. This sequence encodes CASSPRQSQGNIQYF.

The chain is built from TRBV10-1 and TRBJ2-3; TRBD2 agrees at 8 bases. The germline V gene has CDR1 WNHNN and CDR2 SYGVQD (reference sequence). V was clipped by 0 bases and J by 6 bases; unmatched bases: 14. The CDR3 runs to 18 residues. In DNA form, the CDR3 reads TGCGCCAGCAGTGAGTCGCTCTTAGCGGGATCTCCAGGGGATACGCAGTATTTT. It translates to CASSESLLAGSPGDTQYF.

The chain carries TRBV6-5 and TRBJ1-2; D unresolved. The CDR3 has 15 residues. V shed 5 bases and J shed 0 bases, with 13 bases lying between them. CDR1 is MNHEY, CDR2 SVGAGI, per germline. This CDR3 reads CASSTRDSPNYGYTF. The CDR3 DNA follows: TGTGCCAGCAGTACCCGAGACTCCCCTAACTATGGCTACACCTTC.

The chain carries TRBV15 and TRBJ1-4; TRBD1 agrees at 10 bases. The germline V gene has CDR1 LNHNV and CDR2 YYDKDF (reference sequence). The CDR3 loop spans 15 amino acids. V lost 2 bases, J lost 7 bases, and 4 bases stayed unmatched. The CDR3 nucleotides read TGTGCCACCAGCAGACTTAGGACAGGGGGTGAAAAACTGTTTTTT. Its translation is CATSRLRTGGEKLFF.

The chain joins TRBV7-2 to TRBJ1-2; D unclear. Germline values: CDR1 SGHTA, CDR2 FQGNSA. The CDR3 is made up of 13 amino acids. Trimming removed 5 bases from V and 8 bases from J, with 15 bases in between. Here the CDR3 reads CASSPGPGWGYTF. For the CDR3, the DNA is TGTGCCAGCAGCCCTGGACCGGGGTGGGGCTACACCTTC.

The chain carries TRBV5-1 and TRBJ2-5, with D possibly being TRBD2 (5 bases). The tail of the sequence fits TRBJ2-7 better, so the J call may be wrong. Germline-derived CDR1 and CDR2 are SGHRS and YFSETQ. This CDR3 contains 14 residues. CDR3 bases: TGCGCCAGCAACACTGGGAGTGTTTCCTACGAGCAGTACTTC. Translated: CASNTGSVSYEQYF.

This clone was counted between two and nine times. The chain employs TRBV28 and TRBJ1-4, with D maybe TRBD1 (5 bases). Trimming shortened V by 5 bases and J by 13 bases, and 14 bases separated the two germline ends. The CDR3 extends over 12 amino acids. Germline-derived CDR1 and CDR2 are MDHEN and SYDVKM. CDR3: CASSPQQGILFF. The CDR3 nucleotides read TGTGCCAGCAGTCCGCAGCAGGGCATACTGTTTTTT. Drawing the rest from reference TRBV28 and TRBJ1-4, the complete variable domain is DVKVTQSSRYLVKRTGEKVFLECVQDMDHENMFWYRQDPGLGLRLIYFSYDVKMKEKGDIPEGYSVSREKKERFSLILESASTNQTSMYLCASSPQQGILFFGSGTQLSVL.

In DNA, the CDR3 is TGTGCCAGCAGTGATAATGCGGGAACGTACAATGAGCAGTTCTTC. Translating it yields CASSDNAGTYNEQFF. This chain links TRBV2 with TRBJ2-1; possibly TRBD2 for D (6 bases). This CDR3 contains 15 residues. V lost 3 bases, J lost 4 bases, and 13 bases lay in between. The germline CDR1 and CDR2 sequences are SNHLY and FYNNEI.

This chain uses TRBV11-2 with TRBJ2-7; 8 nucleotides match TRBD2. The ends lost 4 bases at V and 3 bases at J; junction bases unmatched: 8. CDR1 is SGHAT and CDR2 is FQNNGV in the germline V gene. This CDR3 has 15 residues. The CDR3 DNA follows: TGTGCCAGCAGCTCTGGAACTAGCGGACACTACGAGCAGTACTTC. Its protein is CASSSGTSGHYEQYF.

The chain joins TRBV12-5 to TRBJ1-1, with D unclear. V lost 2 bases, J lost 5 bases, and 6 bases lay in between. The CDR3 has 12 residues. Germline CDR1 and CDR2: LGHNT and FRNRAP. CDR3 DNA sequence: TGTGCTAGTGGTTTGTCGAGAACTGAAGCTTTCTTT. Translation gives CASGLSRTEAFF. Full variable domain (rest looked up from reference TRBV12-5 and TRBJ1-1): DARVTQTPRHKVTEMGQEVTMRCQPILGHNTVFWYRQTMMQGLELLAYFRNRAPLDDSGMPKDRFSAEMPDATLATLKIQPSEPRDSAVYFCASGLSRTEAFFGQGTRLTVV.

J is TRBJ1-2 and V is TRBV5-6, with 7 positions matching TRBD1. The CDR3 runs 14 residues. J was trimmed by 4 bases and V by 4 bases; bases with no gene match: 7. Germline V gives CDR1 SGHDT, CDR2 YYEEEE. The CDR3 sequence is CASSPQRDSYGYTF. The CDR3 DNA is TGTGCCAGCAGCCCGCAGAGGGACAGCTATGGCTACACCTTC.

CDR3 protein: CASRTGQLVEGELFF. Here the CDR3 DNA reads TGTGCCAGCAGAACGGGACAGCTAGTCGAAGGGGAGCTGTTTTTT. The V gene is TRBV2, the J gene TRBJ2-2, with TRBD1 matching 7 bases. Germline-derived CDR1 and CDR2 are SNHLY and FYNNEI. The CDR3 totals 15 residues. With V trimmed by 6 bases and J by 8 bases, 12 bases remained unmatched.

V is TRBV30 and J is TRBJ2-3; 9 nucleotides agree with TRBD1. Germline CDR1 and CDR2: GTSNPN and SVGIG (reference sequence). There are 16 residues in the CDR3. The J segment lost 2 bases and the V segment lost 2 bases, leaving 8 bases of the junction unmatched. In nucleotides, the CDR3 is TGTGCCTGGAGTACTACAGGGGGCTTCCCCACAGATACGCAGTATTTT. Its translation is CAWSTTGGFPTDTQYF.

This clone came up once. The chain is built from TRBV27 and TRBJ1-5; tentative D call: TRBD1 (5 bases). The CDR3 covers 14 residues. Germline CDR1 is MNHEY and CDR2 is SMNVEV (reference sequence). Trimming stripped 3 bases from V and 1 base from J, with 7 bases between. CDR3 region: CASSFRASNQPQHF. In nucleotides, the CDR3 is TGTGCCAGCAGTTTCAGGGCGAGCAATCAGCCCCAGCATTTT.